The 14 T cell receptor beta chains below come from one sample, sequenced in a study of beta chain features in type 1 diabetes. Findings of the study overall: Moderate but significant shortening of TCRB CDR3s was recorded in all four CD4+ subsets from Type 1 diabetes patients.

Their antigens are not known. The isolated RNA, all of it, was reverse transcribed, so expressed TCRB transcripts were what got sequenced. Using immunoSEQ multiplex PCR, the repertoire was profiled, and TCRdb retains in-frame clones only, with some absent. The sample lists some 700,000 clones; around 15% were seen once. Sequencing was carried out using naive CD4+ T cells from blood. Every receptor here comes from a man younger than 30 with type 1 diabetes.

A few counts support this clone. As DNA, the CDR3 is TGTGCCTCCTGGGAACACGATTCACCCCTCCACTTT. This encodes CASWEHDSPLHF. The rearrangement uses TRBV30 and TRBJ1-6; no clear D. The CDR3 consists of 12 residues. CDR1 is GTSNPN, CDR2 SVGIG, per germline (reference sequence). V lost 7 bases, J lost 8 bases, and 12 bases lay in between.

This clone turned up a few times. The same CDR3 can be traced to other DNA sequences in this sample. The rearrangement links TRBV2 to TRBJ2-5, with D hard to call. V lost 6 bases and J 2 bases, leaving 4 bases between the germline ends. The CDR3 spans 11 residues. Germline values: CDR1 SNHLY, CDR2 FYNNEI. The chain's CDR3 is CASRVQETQYF. The CDR3 DNA sequence: TGTGCCAGCAGGGTACAAGAGACCCAGTACTTC.

The chain recombines TRBV6-6 with TRBJ1-3, with D unclear. CDR3 size: 15 residues. V was trimmed by 5 bases and J by 1 base, leaving 12 bases between them. CDR1 is MNHNY and CDR2 is SVGAGI in the germline V gene (reference sequence). The CDR3 nucleotides are TGTGCCAGCAGTCCTAATGGGGTATCTGGAAACACCATATATTTT. Protein: CASSPNGVSGNTIYF.

This clone was picked up a small number of times. At the DNA level, this CDR3 is encoded by other sequences in the same sample as well. The chain couples TRBV5-4 to TRBJ1-5; 7 bases agree with TRBD1. Germline-derived CDR1 and CDR2 are SGHNT and YYREEE (reference sequence). V shed 4 bases and J 1 base; nucleotides not matched to a gene: 2. The CDR3 runs to 14 residues. CDR3 sequence: CASSPGGSNQPQHF. The DNA for the CDR3 is TGTGCCAGCAGCCCAGGGGGAAGCAATCAGCCCCAGCATTTT.

The chain combines TRBV28 with TRBJ2-7, with D uncertain. CDR1 is MDHEN, CDR2 SYDVKM, per germline. This CDR3 spans 14 amino acids. Deletions cut 6 bases from V and 6 bases from J, with 18 bases between. CDR3 sequence (DNA): TGTGCCAGCAGCCCCGGTAACCCACCTGCCGAGCAGTACTTC. Its translation: CASSPGNPPAEQYF.

The chain combines TRBV30 with TRBJ2-1, with 9 bases matching TRBD2. Per germline, CDR1 GTSNPN and CDR2 SVGIG (reference sequence). The CDR3 sequence is 15 residues long. V lost 3 bases and J lost 9; bases outside the gene matches: 12. The CDR3 protein is CAWSGSAGGPSEQFF. CDR3 sequence (DNA): TGTGCCTGGAGCGGGTCGGCGGGGGGGCCGAGTGAGCAGTTCTTC.

As regards this clone: Other DNA sequences in this sample translate to the same CDR3. The rearrangement joins TRBV7-9 to TRBJ1-6, with 11 positions matching TRBD1. The CDR3 totals 15 residues. Germline CDR1 is SEHNR and CDR2 is FQNEAQ (reference sequence). Trimming took 5 bases from V and 7 from J; bases not matched to a gene: 4. The DNA for the CDR3 is TGTGCCAGCAGCCCGCGGGACAGGGGGAATTCACCCCTCCACTTT. Translated: CASSPRDRGNSPLHF.

In DNA, the CDR3 is TGCGCCAGCAGCCTCCATCCTGAAGGGGGGACCACTGAAGCTTTCTTT. Translated, it gives CASSLHPEGGTTEAFF. The genes are TRBV4-1 and TRBJ1-1, with TRBD1 as a possible D gene (6 bases). This CDR3 comprises 16 residues. Germline assignment: CDR1 MGHRA and CDR2 YSYEKL. The V end lost 4 bases, the J end lost 4 bases, and 19 bases lay between the germline ends.

The rearrangement uses TRBV28 and TRBJ1-1; unclear D gene. V lost 2 bases to trimming and J lost 0 bases, with 10 bases between them. This CDR3 has 15 amino acids. Germline CDR1 MDHEN, CDR2 SYDVKM. The CDR3 reads CASSLSAPMNTEAFF. As DNA, the CDR3 is TGTGCCAGCAGTTTAAGCGCTCCGATGAACACTGAAGCTTTCTTT.

The genes are TRBV29-1 and TRBJ1-3, with unresolved D. This CDR3 has 11 amino acids. The V gene's germline CDR1 is SQVTM and CDR2 ANQGSEA. V was trimmed by 7 bases and J by 4 bases, leaving 8 bases between them. The CDR3 nucleotides are TGCAGCGCAAACCTGGGAAACACCATATATTTT. Translating gives CSANLGNTIYF. The full variable domain, in which reference TRBV29-1 and TRBJ1-3 provide the parts outside the CDR3, is SAVISQKPSRDICQRGTSLTIQCQVDSQVTMMFWYRQQPGQSLTLIATANQGSEATYESGFVIDKFPISRPNLTFSTLTVSNMSPEDSSIYLCSANLGNTIYFGEGSWLTVV.

In its sample, this clone was seen a few times. This sequence joins TRBV30 and TRBJ2-7, with D perhaps assigned TRBD1 or TRBD2 (5 bases each). The V and J ends lost 2 bases and 2 bases respectively, with 13 bases between them. Germline assignment: CDR1 GTSNPN and CDR2 SVGIG (reference sequence). CDR3 length equals 14 residues. The CDR3: CAWSTGRWAYEQYF. The CDR3, as DNA: TGTGCCTGGAGTACGGGACGGTGGGCCTACGAGCAGTACTTC.

This clone has a handful of counts. This sequence joins TRBV30 and TRBJ1-5; maybe TRBD1 (6 bases). The CDR3 extends over 15 amino acids. V shed 4 bases and J shed 0 bases, with 13 bases lying between them. The germline V gene encodes CDR1 GTSNPN and CDR2 SVGIG (reference sequence). The chain's CDR3 is CAWKKVRGSNQPQHF. Written as DNA, the CDR3 is TGTGCCTGGAAAAAGGTCAGGGGTAGCAATCAGCCCCAGCATTTT. Full variable domain (remainder filled in from reference TRBV30 and TRBJ1-5): SQTIHQWPATLVQPVGSPLSLECTVEGTSNPNLYWYRQAAGRGLQLLFYSVGIGQISSEVPQNLSASRPQDRQFILSSKKLLLSDSGFYLCAWKKVRGSNQPQHFGDGTRLSIL.

In this sample, this clone turned up a few times. The chain employs TRBV5-1 and TRBJ1-4; D uncertain. Germline values: CDR1 SGHRS, CDR2 YFSETQ. There are 17 residues in the CDR3. Trimming stripped 0 bases from V and 2 bases from J, with 14 bases between. The CDR3 loop is CASSLGVLLGTNEKLFF. The CDR3, as DNA: TGCGCCAGCAGCTTGGGGGTCCTCCTGGGGACTAATGAAAAACTGTTTTTT.

This clone has more than one count but fewer than ten. This rearrangement joins TRBV4-2 to TRBJ2-3, with D possibly TRBD2 on 6 matching bases. Germline V gene lookup returns CDR1 LGHNA and CDR2 YNFKEQ. This CDR3 region has 17 residues. V lost 4 bases, J lost 1 base, and 18 bases lay in between. CDR3: CASSRPVSGGRTDTQYF. For the CDR3, the DNA is TGTGCCAGCAGCCGTCCTGTTTCCGGGGGTCGCACAGATACGCAGTATTTT.